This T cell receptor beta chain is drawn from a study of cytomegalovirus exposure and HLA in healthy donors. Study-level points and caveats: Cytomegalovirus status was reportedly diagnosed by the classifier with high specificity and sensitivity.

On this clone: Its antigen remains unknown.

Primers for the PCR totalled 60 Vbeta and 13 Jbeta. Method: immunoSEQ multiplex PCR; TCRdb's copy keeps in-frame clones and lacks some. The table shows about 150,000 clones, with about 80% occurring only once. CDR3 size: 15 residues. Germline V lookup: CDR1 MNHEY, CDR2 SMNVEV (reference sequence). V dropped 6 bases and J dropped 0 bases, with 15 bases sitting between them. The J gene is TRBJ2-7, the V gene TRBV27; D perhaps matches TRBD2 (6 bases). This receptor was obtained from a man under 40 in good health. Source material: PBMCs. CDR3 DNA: TGTGCCAGCAGCCCCCGGGGACTGAGCTCCTACGAGCAGTACTTC. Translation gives CASSPRGLSSYEQYF.